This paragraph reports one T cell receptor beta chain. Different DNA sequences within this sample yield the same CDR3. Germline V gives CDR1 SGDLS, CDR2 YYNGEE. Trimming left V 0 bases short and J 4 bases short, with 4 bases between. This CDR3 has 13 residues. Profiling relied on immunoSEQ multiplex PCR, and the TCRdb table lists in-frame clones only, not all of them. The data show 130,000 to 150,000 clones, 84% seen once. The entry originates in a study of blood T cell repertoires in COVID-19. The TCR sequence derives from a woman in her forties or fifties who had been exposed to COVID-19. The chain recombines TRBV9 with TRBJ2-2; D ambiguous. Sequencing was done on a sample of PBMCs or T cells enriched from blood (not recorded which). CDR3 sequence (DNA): TGTGCCAGCAGCGTAGCGGTCACCGGGGAGCTGTTTTTT. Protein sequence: CASSVAVTGELFF.